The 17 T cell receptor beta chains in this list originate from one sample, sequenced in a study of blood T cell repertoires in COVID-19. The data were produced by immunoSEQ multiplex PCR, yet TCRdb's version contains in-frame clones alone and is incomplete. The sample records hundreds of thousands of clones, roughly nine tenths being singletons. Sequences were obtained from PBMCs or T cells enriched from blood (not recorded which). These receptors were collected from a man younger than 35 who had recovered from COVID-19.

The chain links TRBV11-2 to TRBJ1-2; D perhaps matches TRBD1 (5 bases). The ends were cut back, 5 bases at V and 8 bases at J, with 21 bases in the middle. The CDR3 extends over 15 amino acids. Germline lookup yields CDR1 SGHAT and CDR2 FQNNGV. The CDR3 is CASSPPPRVRGGYTF. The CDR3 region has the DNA TGTGCCAGCAGCCCCCCTCCCAGGGTTCGGGGGGGCTACACCTTC.

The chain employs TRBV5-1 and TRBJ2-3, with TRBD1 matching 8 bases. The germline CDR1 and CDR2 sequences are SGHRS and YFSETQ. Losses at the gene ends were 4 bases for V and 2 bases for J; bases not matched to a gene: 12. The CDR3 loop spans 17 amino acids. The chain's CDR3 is CASSAGPGQGITDTQYF. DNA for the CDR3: TGCGCCAGCAGCGCAGGCCCTGGACAGGGTATCACAGATACGCAGTATTTT.

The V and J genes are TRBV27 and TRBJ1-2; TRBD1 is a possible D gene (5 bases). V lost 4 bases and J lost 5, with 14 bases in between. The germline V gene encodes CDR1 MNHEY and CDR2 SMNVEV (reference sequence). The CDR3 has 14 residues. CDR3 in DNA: TGTGCCAGCAGTTCCGAAGGGCCAGGGTATGGCTACACCTTC. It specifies CASSSEGPGYGYTF.

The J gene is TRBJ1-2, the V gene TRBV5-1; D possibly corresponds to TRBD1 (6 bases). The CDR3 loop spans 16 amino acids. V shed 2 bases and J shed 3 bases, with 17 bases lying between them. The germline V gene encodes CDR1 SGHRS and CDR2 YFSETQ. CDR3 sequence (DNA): TGCGCCAGCAGCTTAGTCGGGCAGGGGCATGACTATGGCTACACCTTC. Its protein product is CASSLVGQGHDYGYTF.

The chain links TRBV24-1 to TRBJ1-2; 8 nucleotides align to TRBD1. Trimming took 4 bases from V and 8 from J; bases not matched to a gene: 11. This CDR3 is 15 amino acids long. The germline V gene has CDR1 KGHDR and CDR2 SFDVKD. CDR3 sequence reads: CATSDSNTSGGGYTF. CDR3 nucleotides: TGTGCCACCAGTGACTCTAATACTTCAGGGGGCGGCTACACCTTC.

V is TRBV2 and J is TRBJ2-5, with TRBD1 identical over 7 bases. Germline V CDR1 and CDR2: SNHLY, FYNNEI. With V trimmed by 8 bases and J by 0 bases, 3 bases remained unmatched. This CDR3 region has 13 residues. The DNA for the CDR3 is TGTGCCAGCGGACAGGTTAACCAAGAGACCCAGTACTTC. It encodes CASGQVNQETQYF.

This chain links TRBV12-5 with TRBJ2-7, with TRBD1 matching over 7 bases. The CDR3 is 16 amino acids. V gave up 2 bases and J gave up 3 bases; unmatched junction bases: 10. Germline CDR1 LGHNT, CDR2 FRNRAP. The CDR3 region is CASGLPRTGARYEQYF. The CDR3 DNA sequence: TGTGCTAGTGGTTTGCCCCGAACAGGGGCCCGCTACGAGCAGTACTTC.

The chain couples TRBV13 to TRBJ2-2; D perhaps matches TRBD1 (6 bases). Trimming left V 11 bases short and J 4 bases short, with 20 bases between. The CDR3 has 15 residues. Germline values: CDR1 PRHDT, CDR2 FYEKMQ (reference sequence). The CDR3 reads CAFSSLGGLTGELFF. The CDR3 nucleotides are TGTGCCTTCTCATCGTTAGGGGGTCTCACCGGGGAGCTGTTTTTT. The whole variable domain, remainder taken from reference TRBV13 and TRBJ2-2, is AAGVIQSPRHLIKEKRETATLKCYPIPRHDTVYWYQQGPGQDPQFLISFYEKMQSDKGSIPDRFSAQQFSDYHSELNMSSLELGDSALYFCAFSSLGGLTGELFFGEGSRLTVL.

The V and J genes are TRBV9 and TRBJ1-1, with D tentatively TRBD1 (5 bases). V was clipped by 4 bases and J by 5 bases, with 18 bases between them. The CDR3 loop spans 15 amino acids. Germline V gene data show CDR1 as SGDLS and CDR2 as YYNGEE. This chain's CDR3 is CASSPLGSGGTEAFF. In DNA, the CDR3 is TGTGCCAGCAGCCCCCTGGGGTCCGGGGGAACTGAAGCTTTCTTT. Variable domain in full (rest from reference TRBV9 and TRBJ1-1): DSGVTQTPKHLITATGQRVTLRCSPRSGDLSVYWYQQSLDQGLQFLIQYYNGEERAKGNILERFSAQQFPDLHSELNLSSLELGDSALYFCASSPLGSGGTEAFFGQGTRLTVV.

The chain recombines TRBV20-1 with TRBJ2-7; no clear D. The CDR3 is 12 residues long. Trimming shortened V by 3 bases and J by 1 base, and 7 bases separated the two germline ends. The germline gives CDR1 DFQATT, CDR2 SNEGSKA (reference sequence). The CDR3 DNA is TGCAGTGCTAGTACGGAGTCCTACGAGCAGTACTTC. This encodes CSASTESYEQYF.

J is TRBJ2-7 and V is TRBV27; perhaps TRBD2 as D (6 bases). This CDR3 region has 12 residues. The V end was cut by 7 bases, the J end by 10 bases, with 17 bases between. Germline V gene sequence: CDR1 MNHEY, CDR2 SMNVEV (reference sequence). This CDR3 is CASNPLSGTQYF. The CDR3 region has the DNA TGTGCCAGCAATCCCCTAAGTGGGACTCAGTACTTC.

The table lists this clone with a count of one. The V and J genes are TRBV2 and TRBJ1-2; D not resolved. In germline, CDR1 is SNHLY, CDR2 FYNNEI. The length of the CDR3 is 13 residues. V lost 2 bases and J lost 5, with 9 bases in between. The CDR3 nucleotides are TGTGCCAGCAGTGAATCACAGAAATATGGCTACACCTTC. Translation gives CASSESQKYGYTF.

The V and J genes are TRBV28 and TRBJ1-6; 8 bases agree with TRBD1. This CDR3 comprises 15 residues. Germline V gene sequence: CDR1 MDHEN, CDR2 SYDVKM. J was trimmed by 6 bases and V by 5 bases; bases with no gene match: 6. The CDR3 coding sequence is TGTGCCAGCAGTCTCCGGACAGGGACTAATTCACCCCTCCACTTT. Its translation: CASSLRTGTNSPLHF.

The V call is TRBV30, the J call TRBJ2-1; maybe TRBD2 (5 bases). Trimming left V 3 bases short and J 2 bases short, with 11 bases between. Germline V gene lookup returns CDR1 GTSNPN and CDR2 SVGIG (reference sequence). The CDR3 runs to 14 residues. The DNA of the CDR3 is TGTGCCTGGAGAGTGGGAGAAACCTACAATGAGCAGTTCTTC. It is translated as CAWRVGETYNEQFF.

CDR3 nucleotide sequence: TGTGCCAGCAGCTTACAGGGAAGGGAAGCTTTCTTT. Residues: CASSLQGREAFF. The V call is TRBV7-9, the J call TRBJ1-1; perhaps TRBD1 as D (5 bases). Germline V gene lookup returns CDR1 SEHNR and CDR2 FQNEAQ (reference sequence). The CDR3 has 12 residues. V shed 2 bases and J shed 8 bases, with 9 bases lying between them.

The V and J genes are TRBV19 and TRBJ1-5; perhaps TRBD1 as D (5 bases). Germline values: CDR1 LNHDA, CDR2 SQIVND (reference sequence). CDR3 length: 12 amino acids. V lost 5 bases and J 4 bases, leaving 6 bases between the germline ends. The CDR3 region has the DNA TGTGCCAGTAGTGGGGGGAATCAGCCCCAGCATTTT. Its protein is CASSGGNQPQHF.

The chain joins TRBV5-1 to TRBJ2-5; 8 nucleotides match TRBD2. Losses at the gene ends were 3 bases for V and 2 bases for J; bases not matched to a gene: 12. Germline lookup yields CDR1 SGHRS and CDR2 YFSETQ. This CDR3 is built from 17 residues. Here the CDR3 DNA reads TGCGCCAGCAGCTCCAACTTATTAAGCGGGGGTCAAGAGACCCAGTACTTC. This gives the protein CASSSNLLSGGQETQYF. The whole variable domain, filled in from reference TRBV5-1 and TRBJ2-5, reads KAGVTQTPRYLIKTRGQQVTLSCSPISGHRSVSWYQQTPGQGLQFLFEYFSETQRNKGNFPGRFSGRQFSNSRSEMNVSTLELGDSALYLCASSSNLLSGGQETQYFGPGTRLLVL.